This passage covers 21 T cell receptor beta chains from one sample sequenced in a study of blood T cell repertoires in COVID-19. Profiled with immunoSEQ multiplex PCR; TCRdb holds only in-frame clones, not every one. This table holds more than 200,000 clones, roughly 84% found once. The sequenced sample consisted of peripheral blood. These receptors were collected from a woman of 80 years or more with COVID-19, enrolled during active disease.

V usage is TRBV27 and J usage is TRBJ1-1, with D hard to call. Trimming shortened V by 5 bases and J by 0 bases, and 7 bases separated the two germline ends. This CDR3 comprises 13 residues. Germline V gene sequence: CDR1 MNHEY, CDR2 SMNVEV (reference sequence). The CDR3 region has the DNA TGTGCCAGCAGTGATCGGGTGAACACTGAAGCTTTCTTT. Translating gives CASSDRVNTEAFF.

The chain combines TRBV18 with TRBJ1-1; tentative D call: TRBD1 (6 bases). The V end lost 6 bases, the J end lost 8 bases, and 13 bases lay between the germline ends. This CDR3 has 12 amino acids. Germline V gene lookup returns CDR1 KGHSH and CDR2 LQKENI. CDR3 protein: CASSLNREEAFF. The CDR3 DNA reads TGTGCCAGCTCCTTAAACAGGGAAGAAGCTTTCTTT.

The rearrangement uses TRBV19 and TRBJ2-3; 9 bases align to TRBD2. The germline CDR1 and CDR2 sequences are LNHDA and SQIVND (reference sequence). This CDR3 is built from 15 residues. Trimming cost V 6 bases and J 0 bases; bases outside gene matches: 4. CDR3 in DNA: TGTGCCAGTAGCCCAACTAGCGGGAGCACAGATACGCAGTATTTT. It codes for CASSPTSGSTDTQYF.

This chain joins TRBV7-7 and TRBJ1-5; 8 bases fit TRBD1. V gave up 5 bases and J gave up 5 bases; unmatched junction bases: 2. CDR3 length equals 13 residues. CDR1 is SSHAT and CDR2 is FNYEAQ in the germline V gene (reference sequence). This CDR3 is CASSQDRDQPQHF. The CDR3, as DNA: TGTGCCAGCAGCCAGGACAGGGATCAGCCCCAGCATTTT.

The V and J genes are TRBV19 and TRBJ2-5, with D perhaps TRBD1 (6 bases). The CDR3 consists of 16 residues. Germline V gene sequence: CDR1 LNHDA, CDR2 SQIVND (reference sequence). With 3 bases removed from V and 5 bases from J, the gap between germline ends came to 19 bases. In DNA form, the CDR3 reads TGTGCCAGTAGTATTCAAGGGCAGGGGAGTTGGGAGACCCAGTACTTC. It yields the protein CASSIQGQGSWETQYF.

The J gene is TRBJ2-3, the V gene TRBV29-1; D remains unclear. The CDR3 is 13 amino acids. Germline V gene sequence: CDR1 SQVTM, CDR2 ANQGSEA. V lost 1 base, J lost 8 bases, and 13 bases lay in between. CDR3: CSVEGAWATTQYF. The CDR3 DNA is TGCAGCGTTGAAGGGGCTTGGGCTACTACGCAGTATTTT.

The chain employs TRBV27 and TRBJ1-2; D remains ambiguous. Germline V gene lookup returns CDR1 MNHEY and CDR2 SMNVEV (reference sequence). The CDR3 has 15 residues. V lost 5 bases and J lost 4, with 17 bases in between. The CDR3 DNA sequence: TGTGCCAGCAGTAGAGGTGATCGGGGAACCTATGGCTACACCTTC. Protein product: CASSRGDRGTYGYTF.

About this clone itself: Other DNA sequences from this sample encode an identical CDR3 as well. V and J are TRBV11-2 and TRBJ1-3; tentatively, D is TRBD1 (5 bases). This CDR3 has 14 amino acids. The V gene lost 1 base and the J gene lost 1 base, with 5 bases spanning the gap. CDR1 and CDR2 from the germline V gene are SGHAT and FQNNGV. CDR3 bases: TGTGCCAGCAGCTTAGCAGGGTCTGGAAACACCATATATTTT. Amino acids: CASSLAGSGNTIYF.

CDR3 coding DNA: TGTGCCAGCTCACCACCGTCAGCTAGGAACTCTGGAAACACCATATATTTT. Its translation is CASSPPSARNSGNTIYF. The chain joins TRBV18 to TRBJ1-3; D ambiguous. CDR3 length: 17 residues. Trimming removed 0 bases from V and 0 bases from J, with 12 bases in between. Germline assignment: CDR1 KGHSH and CDR2 LQKENI.

J is TRBJ2-7 and V is TRBV7-2, with 7 bases lining up with TRBD1. V dropped 2 bases and J dropped 6; count of bases not matched to a gene: 4. Germline V lookup: CDR1 SGHTA, CDR2 FQGNSA. The CDR3 contains 13 residues. The CDR3, as DNA: TGTGCCAGCAGCTTATTTAGGGGGCGCGAGCAGTACTTC. It encodes CASSLFRGREQYF.

The rearrangement joins TRBV5-4 to TRBJ1-3; TRBD1 agrees at 7 bases. The CDR3 extends over 18 amino acids. V lost 4 bases and J lost 0; bases outside the gene matches: 13. From germline, CDR1 is SGHNT and CDR2 YYREEE (reference sequence). The CDR3 DNA reads TGTGCCAGCAGCAAAGGGACAGACCGACTTAGCTCTGGAAACACCATATATTTT. It translates to CASSKGTDRLSSGNTIYF.

This clone showed up just a few times. The chain is built from TRBV11-2 and TRBJ2-1, with a weak D call TRBD1 (6 bases). CDR1 is SGHAT, CDR2 FQNNGV, per germline. The V gene lost 3 bases and the J gene lost 8 bases, with 20 bases spanning the gap. The CDR3 runs 16 residues. The chain's CDR3 is CASSLGVTGAGYEQFF. The CDR3 DNA is TGTGCCAGCAGCTTGGGGGTGACAGGAGCCGGCTATGAGCAGTTCTTC.

The chain is built from TRBV2 and TRBJ1-4; 7 bases map to TRBD1. Germline V CDR1 and CDR2: SNHLY, FYNNEI. J lost 5 bases, V lost 6 bases, and 9 bases had no gene match. This CDR3 contains 15 residues. The CDR3 DNA follows: TGTGCCAGCAGGGGTATGGGGACAGTAAATGAAAAACTGTTTTTT. Translation: CASRGMGTVNEKLFF.

The chain joins TRBV19 to TRBJ1-5, with no clear D. Per germline, CDR1 LNHDA and CDR2 SQIVND (reference sequence). This CDR3 is built from 17 residues. V gave up 7 bases and J gave up 8 bases, with 27 bases separating them. The DNA of the CDR3 is TGTGCCAGTACCCGTTCAGGTTACGGCTTTTCTATCGAGCCCCAGCATTTT. Its translation: CASTRSGYGFSIEPQHF.

The genes are TRBV7-6 and TRBJ1-4; D might be TRBD1 (5 bases). Germline V CDR1 and CDR2: SGHVS, FNYEAQ. The CDR3 extends over 14 amino acids. Between the trimmed V and J ends, which lost 0 bases and 8 bases, there was a span of 10 bases. The CDR3 sequence is CASSLAGPGEKLFF. The DNA for the CDR3 is TGTGCCAGCAGCTTAGCGGGCCCAGGGGAAAAACTGTTTTTT. Full variable domain (rest looked up from reference TRBV7-6 and TRBJ1-4): GAGVSQSPRYKVTKRGQDVALRCDPISGHVSLYWYRQALGQGPEFLTYFNYEAQQDKSGLPNDRFSAERPEGSISTLTIQRTEQRDSAMYRCASSLAGPGEKLFFGSGTQLSVL.

The chain employs TRBV7-9 and TRBJ2-3; 9 nucleotides match TRBD2. V trimming: 1 base; J trimming: 2 bases; junction bases outside the gene matches: 4. Germline V gene sequence: CDR1 SEHNR, CDR2 FQNEAQ (reference sequence). CDR3 length equals 16 residues. The CDR3 DNA is TGTGCCAGCAGCTTAGGAGGCGGGGGGGCCACAGATACGCAGTATTTT. Translating it yields CASSLGGGGATDTQYF.

The rearrangement uses TRBV12-3 or TRBV12-4 and TRBJ2-2; 7 bases agree with TRBD1. The V and J ends lost 6 bases and 3 bases, in that order; junction bases with no gene match: 1. There are 13 residues in the CDR3. CDR3 DNA sequence: TGTGCCAGCAGGGGACAGCACACCGGGGAGCTGTTTTTT. The encoded protein is CASRGQHTGELFF.

This clone was recorded only once. This sequence joins TRBV28 and TRBJ1-4, with D possibly being TRBD1 (5 bases). CDR1 and CDR2 from the germline V gene are MDHEN and SYDVKM. V was clipped by 7 bases and J by 4 bases, with 16 bases between them. The CDR3 loop spans 15 amino acids. This CDR3 is CASISQGMGNEKLFF. As DNA, the CDR3 is TGTGCCAGCATCTCTCAGGGCATGGGTAATGAAAAACTGTTTTTT.

This clone was counted between two and nine times. This chain joins TRBV19 and TRBJ2-5; 7 bases are a match to TRBD2. Germline V lookup: CDR1 LNHDA, CDR2 SQIVND (reference sequence). The CDR3 is made up of 16 amino acids. The V segment lost 5 bases and the J segment 3 bases; nucleotides outside the gene matches: 12. CDR3 region: CASSETGTTQKETQYF. CDR3 sequence (DNA): TGTGCCAGTAGTGAAACCGGGACTACCCAAAAAGAGACCCAGTACTTC.

In DNA form, the CDR3 reads TGTGCCAGCAGCTTGGCGACAGGGGCGGGCTACACCTTC. Its protein product is CASSLATGAGYTF. The rearrangement uses TRBV5-5 and TRBJ1-2, with TRBD1 identical over 8 bases. V lost 0 bases to trimming and J lost 8 bases; unmatched junction nucleotides: 3. CDR1 and CDR2 (germline): SGHKS, YYEKEE (reference sequence). This CDR3 region has 13 residues. Complete variable domain (other parts from reference TRBV5-5 and TRBJ1-2): DAGVTQSPTHLIKTRGQQVTLRCSPISGHKSVSWYQQVLGQGPQFIFQYYEKEERGRGNFPDRFSARQFPNYSSELNVNALLLGDSALYLCASSLATGAGYTFGSGTRLTVV.

The V call is TRBV7-8, the J call TRBJ1-1; maybe TRBD1 (6 bases). Germline CDR1 and CDR2: SGHVS and FQNEAQ. The CDR3 has 15 residues. Between the trimmed V and J ends, which lost 2 bases and 0 bases, there was a span of 10 bases. CDR3 residues: CASSLNRDLNTEAFF. The CDR3 coding sequence is TGTGCCAGCAGCTTAAACAGGGATCTGAACACTGAAGCTTTCTTT.